This TCR beta chain was documented in a study of blood T cell repertoires in COVID-19. The germline gives CDR1 SGHDT, CDR2 YYEEEE. Trimming took off 5 bases at V and 0 bases at J, with 17 bases between the two ends. The length of the CDR3 is 16 residues. The Seattle site enrolled patients during active infection and followed them longitudinally. Authors' processing steps: Nucleated cell counts were estimated from reference gene primer amplification. TCRdb keeps only in-frame clones here, not all; method: immunoSEQ multiplex PCR. That table furnishes V, J and clone size, whereas the DNA furnished D and trimming. The sample holds 200,000 to 250,000 clones, 75% to 85% seen once.

The sample was peripheral blood. The chain links TRBV5-6 to TRBJ1-1, with D tentatively TRBD1 (6 bases). The TCR originated in a woman aged 65 to 85 with COVID-19, enrolled during active disease. CDR3 nucleotides: TGTGCCAGCAGGCTACAGGGAATAAGGATGAACACTGAAGCTTTCTTT. Protein: CASRLQGIRMNTEAFF. Full variable domain (missing parts from reference TRBV5-6 and TRBJ1-1): DAGVTQSPTHLIKTRGQQVTLRCSPKSGHDTVSWYQQALGQGPQFIFQYYEEEERQRGNFPDRFSGHQFPNYSSELNVNALLLGDSALYLCASRLQGIRMNTEAFFGQGTRLTVV.